Shown below are 15 T cell receptor beta chains from a single sample sequenced in a study of shared clonotypes between healthy human individuals. Here immunoSEQ multiplex PCR was the method, and the copy in TCRdb shows in-frame clones only, minus some. The sample lists some 2,000,000 clones; over 85% were seen once. What was sequenced was naive CD4+ T cells sorted from blood. The subset: CD45RA+ positively selected. Source of these receptors: a man between 18 and 35 years old in good health.

The chain combines TRBV19 with TRBJ2-7; 10 bases match TRBD1. Trimming removed 9 bases from V and 4 bases from J; junction bases left unmatched: 6. Germline-derived CDR1 and CDR2 are LNHDA and SQIVND (reference sequence). The CDR3 runs 13 residues. The CDR3 sequence is CASKGQGIYEQYF. The CDR3, as DNA: TGTGCCAGCAAGGGACAGGGGATTTACGAGCAGTACTTC.

CDR3 sequence: CASREGRGGNTIYF. As DNA, the CDR3 is TGTGCCAGCAGGGAGGGGAGGGGTGGAAACACCATATATTTT. The V call is TRBV6-1, the J call TRBJ1-3; weak D call: TRBD1 (5 bases). Per germline, CDR1 MNHNS and CDR2 SASEGT. V lost 6 bases, J lost 3 bases, and 12 bases lay in between. This CDR3 is built from 14 residues.

As DNA, the CDR3 is TGTGCCAGCAGTGAAGCTAAAGGGGCCTCTAACACCGGGGAGCTGTTTTTT. Its translation is CASSEAKGASNTGELFF. The rearrangement uses TRBV6-1 and TRBJ2-2, with a weak D call TRBD1 (5 bases). Germline V lookup: CDR1 MNHNS, CDR2 SASEGT. Between the trimmed V and J ends, which lost 0 bases and 2 bases, there was a span of 13 bases. CDR3 length: 17 residues.

The chain recombines TRBV29-1 with TRBJ2-1, with D possibly matching TRBD2 (5 bases). In germline, CDR1 is SQVTM, CDR2 ANQGSEA. CDR3 length equals 12 residues. The V end was cut by 7 bases, the J end by 0 bases, with 7 bases between. CDR3 coding DNA: TGCAGCGGCGGGCTCTCCTACAATGAGCAGTTCTTC. Translation gives CSGGLSYNEQFF.

The chain links TRBV6-6 to TRBJ2-7, with 9 bases that match TRBD2. The CDR3 is made up of 15 amino acids. The V gene's germline CDR1 is MNHNY and CDR2 SVGAGI (reference sequence). Trimming cost V 4 bases and J 0 bases; bases outside gene matches: 4. The chain's CDR3 is CASSSPSGVSYEQYF. The CDR3 bases are TGTGCCAGCAGTTCGCCTAGCGGGGTCTCCTACGAGCAGTACTTC.

This clone has just one count. The rearrangement uses TRBV4-1 and TRBJ2-5; TRBD2 aligns across 7 bases. Germline V gene sequence: CDR1 MGHRA, CDR2 YSYEKL. The CDR3 sequence is 17 residues long. The trim removed 1 base at V and 4 bases at J, leaving 12 bases unmatched. The DNA of the CDR3 is TGCGCCAGCAGCCAAGCCCCCCCGGGACTATTATCAGAGACCCAGTACTTC. Protein product: CASSQAPPGLLSETQYF.

The chain combines TRBV29-1 with TRBJ2-1; D unclear. Germline V gives CDR1 SQVTM, CDR2 ANQGSEA. V lost 8 bases, J lost 5 bases, and 16 bases lay in between. CDR3 length equals 13 residues. In nucleotides, the CDR3 is TGCAGCCTACGAGAACTCAGAAACAATGAGCAGTTCTTC. Translated: CSLRELRNNEQFF.

V is TRBV7-2 and J is TRBJ2-5; tentative D call: TRBD2 (6 bases). This CDR3 has 14 residues. Germline loops: CDR1 SGHTA, CDR2 FQGNSA. V shed 5 bases and J shed 5 bases, with 15 bases lying between them. The CDR3 bases are TGTGCCAGCAGCCCGTCGACTAGTCTGGAGACCCAGTACTTC. Residues: CASSPSTSLETQYF.

The V and J genes are TRBV6-5 and TRBJ1-6; D remains ambiguous. The CDR3 spans 16 residues. The ends were cut back, 4 bases at V and 0 bases at J, with 10 bases in the middle. Per the germline V gene, CDR1 is MNHEY and CDR2 is SVGAGI. CDR3 bases: TGTGCCAGCAGTTCTCCCCGGAGCTCCTATAATTCACCCCTCCACTTT. This encodes CASSSPRSSYNSPLHF.

This clone occurred once. V and J are TRBV18 and TRBJ2-1, with 7 bases aligning to TRBD1. CDR1 KGHSH and CDR2 LQKENI come from the germline V gene. J lost 3 bases, V lost 6 bases, and 8 bases had no gene match. The CDR3 extends over 15 amino acids. The CDR3 DNA reads as TGTGCCAGCTCCCGCGACAGGGCCCTCTACAATGAGCAGTTCTTC. This sequence encodes CASSRDRALYNEQFF.

The V call is TRBV7-9, the J call TRBJ1-6, with D perhaps matching TRBD1 (6 bases). V dropped 5 bases and J dropped 10 bases, with 9 bases sitting between them. Looked up from germline, CDR1 is SEHNR and CDR2 is FQNEAQ (reference sequence). The CDR3 consists of 12 residues. The CDR3: CASSGTGSPLHF. CDR3 DNA sequence: TGTGCCAGCAGCGGAACAGGGTCACCCCTCCACTTT.

This clone was seen only once. The chain carries TRBV6-1 and TRBJ2-7, with a possible D match to TRBD1 (6 bases). The V end was cut by 6 bases, the J end by 3 bases, with 15 bases between. CDR1 is MNHNS and CDR2 is SASEGT in the germline V gene. The CDR3 has 14 residues. The CDR3 DNA sequence: TGTGCCAGCAGGCAGGGACAACTAATCTACGAGCAGTACTTC. This gives the protein CASRQGQLIYEQYF.

This sequence joins TRBV10-3 and TRBJ1-3; D call uncertain. There are 17 residues in the CDR3. Germline V CDR1 and CDR2: ENHRY, SYGVKD. Trimming took 4 bases from V and 1 from J, leaving 17 bases between them. CDR3 in DNA: TGTGCCATCAGTGTTGAGAGACAACCTGGATCTGGAAACACCATATATTTT. Translating gives CAISVERQPGSGNTIYF.

The V gene is TRBV5-7, the J gene TRBJ2-7; 8 positions agree with TRBD2. TRBV5-7 counts as an open reading frame of uncertain function. The CDR3 is 16 residues long. V lost 1 base and J lost 6; bases outside the gene matches: 12. DNA for the CDR3: TGTGCCAGCAGCTTGTGTTCGGGAGGGCCGACGCGCGAGCAGTACTTC. This translates into CASSLCSGGPTREQYF.

This sequence joins TRBV18 and TRBJ2-1; 8 bases fit TRBD1. This CDR3 contains 15 residues. J lost 5 bases, V lost 2 bases, and 5 bases had no gene match. The germline V gene has CDR1 KGHSH and CDR2 LQKENI. The CDR3 region has the DNA TGTGCCAGCTCACCAGGACAGGGAATGAACAATGAGCAGTTCTTC. This sequence encodes CASSPGQGMNNEQFF. Variable domain in full (rest from reference TRBV18 and TRBJ2-1): NAGVMQNPRHLVRRRGQEARLRCSPMKGHSHVYWYRQLPEEGLKFMVYLQKENIIDESGMPKERFSAEFPKEGPSILRIQQVVRGDSAAYFCASSPGQGMNNEQFFGPGTRLTVL.